Listed here is a single T cell receptor (beta chain). The antigen remains unidentified. The sample originates from a study of beta chain features in type 1 diabetes. Overall study findings and caveats: Sequencing from cDNA could over-represent high-TCR-expressing cells. The naive, central memory and Treg TCRB repertoires showed an apparent similarity that was greater among patients than among healthy donors. The study found moderately but significantly shorter TCRB CDR3s in all four CD4+ subsets of Type 1 diabetes patients. At VDJ recombination sites, type 1 diabetes patients had fewer insertions and more deleted nucleotides.

All of the isolated RNA was reverse transcribed, so expressed TCRB transcripts were sequenced. Assay used: immunoSEQ multiplex PCR; TCRdb lists only in-frame clones, some missing. The top ten hold roughly 0.11% of the sample, which has 600,000 or so clones, around an eighth seen once. CDR1 is SGHTA, CDR2 FQGNSA, per germline. This CDR3 region has 16 residues. V dropped 7 bases and J dropped 3 bases, with 22 bases sitting between them. Sorting that relied on CD45RO/CCR7/CD25/CD127/CD95/CD27 yielded CD4+ naive, central memory, regulatory and stem cell-like memory cells. Sequenced material: naive CD4+ T cells from blood. The TCR comes from a man aged 25 to 40 with type 1 diabetes. The genes are TRBV7-2 and TRBJ2-7; tentative D call: TRBD2 (6 bases). CDR3 sequence reads: CASTPLSGTAVYEQYF. Written as DNA, the CDR3 is TGTGCCAGCACCCCCCTGTCCGGGACTGCTGTCTACGAGCAGTACTTC.